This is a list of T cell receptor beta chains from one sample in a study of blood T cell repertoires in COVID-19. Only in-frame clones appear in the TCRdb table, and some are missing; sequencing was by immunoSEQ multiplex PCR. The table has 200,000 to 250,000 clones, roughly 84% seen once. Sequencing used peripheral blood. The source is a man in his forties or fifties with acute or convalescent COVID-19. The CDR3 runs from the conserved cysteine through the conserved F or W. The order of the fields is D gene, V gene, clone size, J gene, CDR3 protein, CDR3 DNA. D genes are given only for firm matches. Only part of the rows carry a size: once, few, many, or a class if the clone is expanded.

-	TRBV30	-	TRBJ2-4	CAWSIERAKNIQYF	TGTGCCTGGAGTATAGAGAGAGCCAAAAACATTCAGTACTTC
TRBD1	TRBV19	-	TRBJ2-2	CASSRDSSTGELFF	TGTGCCAGTAGCCGGGACAGTTCCACCGGGGAGCTGTTTTTT
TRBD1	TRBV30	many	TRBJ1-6	CAWTPTGTENSPLHF	TGTGCCTGGACCCCTACCGGGACAGAGAATTCACCCCTCCACTTT
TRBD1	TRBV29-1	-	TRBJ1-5	CSVETSTGRHF	TGCAGCGTTGAAACATCGACAGGGAGGCATTTT
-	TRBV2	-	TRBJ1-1	CASILTGNTEAFF	TGTGCCAGCATCTTGACAGGGAACACTGAAGCTTTCTTT
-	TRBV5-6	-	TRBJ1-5	CASSLDGTLDSNQPQHF	TGTGCCAGCAGCTTGGATGGGACATTGGATAGCAATCAGCCCCAGCATTTT
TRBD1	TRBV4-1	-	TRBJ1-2	CASSQGTVKEYGYTF	TGCGCCAGCAGCCAGGGGACAGTTAAGGAATATGGCTACACCTTC
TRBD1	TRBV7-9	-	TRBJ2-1	CASSLEEYGQGYDEQFF	TGTGCCAGCAGCTTAGAAGAGTACGGACAGGGGTATGATGAGCAGTTCTTC
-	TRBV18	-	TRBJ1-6	CASSSETGLRNSPLHF	TGTGCCAGCTCATCAGAGACAGGATTGCGTAATTCACCCCTCCACTTT
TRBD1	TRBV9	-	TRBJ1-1	CASSVGTGGGIAEAFF	TGTGCCAGCAGCGTAGGGACAGGGGGAGGGATCGCTGAAGCTTTCTTT
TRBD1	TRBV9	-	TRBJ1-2	CASSERPGQYNYGYTF	TGTGCCAGCAGCGAGAGACCGGGACAGTATAACTATGGCTACACCTTC
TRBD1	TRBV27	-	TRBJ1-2	CASGEQGAFSGPSYGYTF	TGTGCCAGCGGTGAACAGGGGGCGTTTTCTGGGCCGAGCTATGGCTACACCTTC
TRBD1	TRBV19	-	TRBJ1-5	CASSLGQGLGNQPQHF	TGTGCCAGTAGTCTCGGACAGGGTTTGGGCAATCAGCCCCAGCATTTT
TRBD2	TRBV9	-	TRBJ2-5	CASSVGTSGGIQETQYF	TGTGCCAGCAGCGTAGGAACTAGCGGGGGAATCCAAGAGACCCAGTACTTC
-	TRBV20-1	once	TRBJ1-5	CSASDGINQPQHF	TGCAGTGCTAGTGACGGGATCAATCAGCCCCAGCATTTT
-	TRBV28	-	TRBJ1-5	CASSSRDFTREPQHF	TGTGCCAGCAGTTCCCGGGACTTTACTAGGGAGCCCCAGCATTTT
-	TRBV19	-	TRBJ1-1	CASSAGLNTEAFF	TGTGCCAGTAGTGCGGGCCTGAACACTGAAGCTTTCTTT
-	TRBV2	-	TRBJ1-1	CASSRGGSEAFF	TGTGCCAGCAGTAGGGGGGGGTCTGAAGCTTTCTTT
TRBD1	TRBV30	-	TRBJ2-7	CAWSVGTGSSYEQYF	TGTGCCTGGAGTGTCGGGACAGGGTCTTCCTACGAGCAGTACTTC
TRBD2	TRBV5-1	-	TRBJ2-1	CASSLASGGAYNEQFF	TGCGCCAGCAGCTTGGCTAGCGGGGGGGCCTACAATGAGCAGTTCTTC
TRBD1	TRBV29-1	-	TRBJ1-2	CSVALGQGYGYTF	TGCAGCGTCGCCTTAGGACAGGGATATGGCTACACCTTC
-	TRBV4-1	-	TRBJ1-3	CASSQEASGNTIYF	TGCGCCAGCAGCCAAGAGGCCTCTGGAAACACCATATATTTT
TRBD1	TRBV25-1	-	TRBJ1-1	CASIGQGVAFF	TGTGCCAGCATTGGACAGGGGGTAGCTTTCTTT
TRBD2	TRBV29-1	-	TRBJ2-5	CSVAHTVLAETQYF	TGCAGCGTCGCTCACACGGTACTAGCGGAGACCCAGTACTTC
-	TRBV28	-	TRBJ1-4	CASSFRGVEWKLFF	TGTGCCAGCAGTTTTAGAGGTGTAGAGTGGAAACTGTTTTTT
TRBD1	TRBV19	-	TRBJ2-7	CASQLNRGYHSYEQYF	TGTGCCAGTCAATTAAACAGGGGGTATCATTCCTACGAGCAGTACTTC
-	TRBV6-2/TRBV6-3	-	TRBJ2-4	CASSYSQGKNIQYF	TGTGCCAGCAGTTACTCGCAGGGCAAAAACATTCAGTACTTC
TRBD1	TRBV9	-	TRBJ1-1	CASSAYSGTGVEAFF	TGTGCCAGCAGCGCATACTCCGGGACAGGGGTTGAAGCTTTCTTT
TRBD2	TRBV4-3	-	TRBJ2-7	CASSPNGIGTSSYEQYF	TGCGCCAGCAGCCCGAACGGAATTGGGACTAGCTCCTACGAGCAGTACTTC
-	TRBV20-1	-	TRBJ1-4	CSATSNEKLFF	TGCAGTGCTACGTCCAATGAAAAACTGTTTTTT
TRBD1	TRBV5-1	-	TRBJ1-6	CASRKGTGDSPLHF	TGCGCCAGCAGAAAGGGGACAGGAGATTCACCCCTCCACTTT
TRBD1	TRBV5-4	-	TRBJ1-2	CASSLVGTGYGYTF	TGTGCCAGCAGCTTGGTAGGGACAGGATATGGCTACACCTTC
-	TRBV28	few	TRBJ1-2	CASNKPAGGRDYGYTF	TGTGCCAGCAATAAACCGGCGGGGGGGCGCGACTATGGCTACACCTTC
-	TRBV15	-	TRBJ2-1	CATSRASRRVARYNEQFF	TGTGCCACCAGCAGAGCTTCTCGGAGAGTAGCGAGGTACAATGAGCAGTTCTTC
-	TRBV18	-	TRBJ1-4	CASSPRGPGDGEKLFF	TGTGCCAGCTCACCGCGAGGACCGGGAGACGGTGAAAAACTGTTTTTT
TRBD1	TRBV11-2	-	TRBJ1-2	CASSLGRTGQGYTF	TGTGCCAGCAGCTTAGGCCGGACAGGGCAGGGCTACACCTTC
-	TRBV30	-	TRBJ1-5	CAWSRGLYSNQPQHF	TGTGCCTGGAGTAGAGGGCTATACAGCAATCAGCCCCAGCATTTT
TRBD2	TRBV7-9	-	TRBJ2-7	CASSLGGGIYEQYF	TGTGCCAGCAGCTTGGGCGGGGGGATTTACGAGCAGTACTTC
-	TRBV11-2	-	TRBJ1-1	CASSLSEVEAFF	TGTGCCAGCAGCTTATCGGAGGTCGAAGCTTTCTTT
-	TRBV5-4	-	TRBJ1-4	CASSLAGQGGEKLFF	TGTGCCAGCAGCTTGGCCGGCCAGGGTGGTGAAAAACTGTTTTTT
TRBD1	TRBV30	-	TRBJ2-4	CAWSLGEGARNIQYF	TGTGCCTGGAGCCTTGGTGAGGGGGCCCGAAACATTCAGTACTTC
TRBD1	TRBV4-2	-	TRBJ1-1	CASRRLTQGEAEAFF	TGTGCCAGCAGGCGGCTCACACAGGGGGAGGCTGAAGCTTTCTTT
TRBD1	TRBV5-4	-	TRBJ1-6	CASSPGTGEGSPLHF	TGTGCCAGCAGCCCAGGGACAGGGGAAGGTTCACCCCTCCACTTT
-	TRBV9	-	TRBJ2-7	CASSEGGHGPPFEQYF	TGTGCCAGCTCCGAAGGGGGACACGGACCACCGTTCGAGCAGTACTTC
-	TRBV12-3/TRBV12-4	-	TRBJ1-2	CASSFRLGDTFSF	TGTGCCAGCAGTTTCCGGCTGGGAGACACCTTTTCGTTC
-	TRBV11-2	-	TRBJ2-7	CASSPHLSYPAGEQYF	TGTGCCAGCAGCCCGCACCTCTCATACCCCGCGGGCGAGCAGTACTTC
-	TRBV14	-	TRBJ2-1	CASSPNRGGGWNEQFF	TGTGCCAGCAGCCCCAACAGGGGTGGGGGGTGGAATGAGCAGTTCTTC
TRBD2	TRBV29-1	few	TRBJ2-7	CSVELGGGPWEQYF	TGCAGCGTTGAGCTGGGCGGGGGGCCTTGGGAGCAGTACTTC
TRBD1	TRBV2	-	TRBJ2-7	CASRPGTGPYEQYF	TGTGCCAGCAGGCCCGGGACAGGCCCCTACGAGCAGTACTTC
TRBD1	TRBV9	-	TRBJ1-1	CASSHGQGRTEAFF	TGTGCCAGCAGCCATGGACAGGGGAGGACTGAAGCTTTCTTT
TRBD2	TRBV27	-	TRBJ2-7	CANSAGRSDEQYF	TGTGCCAACTCGGCCGGGAGGTCTGACGAGCAGTACTTC